This T cell receptor (beta chain) derives from a study of shared T cell receptors in the human thymus. The repertoire was sequenced with immunoSEQ multiplex PCR; TCRdb's copy has only in-frame clones and lacks some. The sample shows 600,000 to 900,000 clones, 75% to 90% of them seen only once. CDR1 and CDR2 (germline): MNHNY, SVGAGI (reference sequence). Between the trimmed V and J ends, which lost 6 bases and 4 bases, there was a span of 20 bases. The CDR3 length is 16 residues. These same records also appear under a second study, on human thymus T cells.

This sequence was found in a girl under two years old with a congenital heart defect. Material for sequencing was thymocytes. J is TRBJ2-3 and V is TRBV6-6; no clear D. CDR3 coding DNA: TGTGCCAGCAGCCGAGACAACCCCGCACGTCCAGATACGCAGTATTTT. It is translated as CASSRDNPARPDTQYF.